The rows below give T cell receptor beta chains drawn from one sample of a study of technical replicates of blood from several donors. Here immunoSEQ multiplex PCR was the method, and the copy in TCRdb shows in-frame clones only, minus some. The data contain about 100,000 clones, approximately 96% of them seen just once; the ten biggest clones take up about 0.3%. Input material: T cells isolated from PBMCs. The origin of the receptors is a human donor in good health. CDR3s include the opening cysteine and the closing phenylalanine or tryptophan. The order of the fields is J gene, CDR3 length, D gene, V gene, clone size, CDR3 DNA, CDR3 protein. The D gene is left open where the match is weak. Clone size, where shown, is once, few, many, or a class for clones that have expanded.

>TRBJ1-2|15|TRBD1|TRBV5-1|-
TGCGCCAGCAGCTTCGTGACAGGGGGCCGAGAAGGCTACACCTTC
CASSFVTGGREGYTF
>TRBJ2-5|15|TRBD2|TRBV30|-
TGTGCCTGGAGTGGGAGACTAGCGGGAGAAGAGGCCCAGTACTTC
CAWSGRLAGEEAQYF
>TRBJ2-7|14|TRBD2|TRBV6-5|-
TGTGCCAGCAGTTACCCGGTGGGAGGGAGTGAGAAGTACTTC
CASSYPVGGSEKYF
>TRBJ1-5|19|TRBD1|TRBV7-3|-
TGTGCCAGCAGCTTATCAGAGGACAGGGGGCGGGGAGGCAATCAGCCCCAGCATTTT
CASSLSEDRGRGGNQPQHF
>TRBJ2-7|14|TRBD2|TRBV6-1|-
TGTGCCAGCTGCCCTAGCGGGGGGAAATACGAGCAGTACTTC
CASCPSGGKYEQYF
>TRBJ2-5|14|-|TRBV10-3|-
TGTGCCATCAGTGAGTCTGCAGGGCAAGAGACCCAGTACTTC
CAISESAGQETQYF
>TRBJ2-1|15|TRBD1|TRBV5-1|-
TGCGCCAGCAGCTTGGTAGGACAGGCAAACAATGAGCAGTTCTTC
CASSLVGQANNEQFF
>TRBJ2-2|17|TRBD1|TRBV18|-
TGTGCCAGCTCACCCACCTTCGGGCAGGGGGCAACCGGGGAGCTGTTTTTT
CASSPTFGQGATGELFF
>TRBJ1-4|14|TRBD1|TRBV5-1|-
TGCGCCAGCAGACCTAGGGGGCAGGGTGAAAAACTGTTTTTT
CASRPRGQGEKLFF
>TRBJ1-1|15|TRBD1|TRBV5-1|-
TGCGCCAGCAGCCCGCGGGGGACAGGGGGCACTGAAGCTTTCTTT
CASSPRGTGGTEAFF
>TRBJ1-4|14|-|TRBV28|-
TGTGCCAGCAGTTTAGGGGGGGCTGGCGAAAAACTGTTTTTT
CASSLGGAGEKLFF
>TRBJ2-2|15|TRBD2|TRBV30|-
TGTGCCTGGAGTAGCGGACTAGCGGGTTCCGGGGAGCTGTTTTTT
CAWSSGLAGSGELFF
>TRBJ2-5|13|TRBD2|TRBV18|-
TGTGCCAGCTCTCCGGGACTAACGGAGACCCAGTACTTC
CASSPGLTETQYF
>TRBJ1-1|13|TRBD1|TRBV6-5|-
TGTGCCAGCAGTCCGGGACAGTACACTGAAGCTTTCTTT
CASSPGQYTEAFF
>TRBJ2-1|16|TRBD2|TRBV28|-
TGTGCCAGCAGTTCCCAGACTAGCGGGAGGGTTGATGAGCAGTTCTTC
CASSSQTSGRVDEQFF
>TRBJ2-7|16|TRBD2|TRBV5-1|-
TGCGCCAGCAGCCCTCAAGGACTAGCGGGGACCTACGAGCAGTACTTC
CASSPQGLAGTYEQYF
>TRBJ1-2|13|-|TRBV5-4|-
TGTGCCAGCAGCTTGGCAGGGAACTATGGCTACACCTTC
CASSLAGNYGYTF
>TRBJ1-2|14|TRBD1|TRBV9|-
TGTGCCAGCAGCCCCCAGGAGACAGGGTATGGCTACACCTTC
CASSPQETGYGYTF
>TRBJ1-2|13|-|TRBV18|-
TGTGCCAGCTCCCCACGGCGGGGAAGTGGCTACACCTTC
CASSPRRGSGYTF
>TRBJ2-7|13|TRBD1|TRBV19|-
TGTGCCAGTAGTATTACAGGGGCCTACGAGCAGTACTTC
CASSITGAYEQYF
>TRBJ2-2|16|-|TRBV5-4|-
TGTGCCAGCAGCTTGTCAGGGAACGTAGGTACCGGGGAGCTGTTTTTT
CASSLSGNVGTGELFF
>TRBJ2-7|14|TRBD2|TRBV9|-
TGTGCCAGCAGCGAAGGACTAGCGGCTTACGAGCAGTACTTC
CASSEGLAAYEQYF
>TRBJ2-3|15|TRBD2|TRBV9|once
TGTGCCAGCAGCGGCGGACTAGCGGGAGGGGATACGCAGTATTTT
CASSGGLAGGDTQYF
>TRBJ1-1|13|-|TRBV9|few
TGTGCCAGCAGTCATCAGGGTCTCACTGAAGCTTTCTTT
CASSHQGLTEAFF
>TRBJ2-1|18|TRBD2|TRBV9|-
TGTGCCAGCAGCTCCGGGACTAGCGGGACCAGCTCCTACAATGAGCAGTTCTTC
CASSSGTSGTSSYNEQFF
>TRBJ1-1|14|-|TRBV5-4|-
TGTGCCAGCAGCAACTTTGCTTTGAACACTGAAGCTTTCTTT
CASSNFALNTEAFF
>TRBJ1-4|14|-|TRBV9|-
TGTGCCAGCAGTCCGACAGGTCGTAATGAAAAACTGTTTTTT
CASSPTGRNEKLFF
>TRBJ2-3|14|TRBD2|TRBV4-1|-
TGCGCCAGCAGCCATCGACTAGCGGGTGATACGCAGTATTTT
CASSHRLAGDTQYF
>TRBJ2-7|16|-|TRBV5-1|-
TGCGCCAGCAGCTTATCCTCCGGGACATTGAACCACGAGCAGTACTTC
CASSLSSGTLNHEQYF
>TRBJ1-2|11|-|TRBV28|-
TGTGCCAGCAGTCGGCTAGATGGCTACACCTTC
CASSRLDGYTF
>TRBJ2-7|17|TRBD2|TRBV7-2|-
TGTGCCAGCAGCGCCGACGCGGGGGGGACAGTTCTACGCGAGCAGTACTTC
CASSADAGGTVLREQYF
>TRBJ2-7|14|-|TRBV7-4|-
TGTGCCAGCAGCGCGTATAGGAGCTCCTACGAGCAGTACTTC
CASSAYRSSYEQYF
>TRBJ2-7|15|-|TRBV5-1|-
TGCGCCAGCAGCTCCCCCGACAGGCCATCCTACGAGCAGTACTTC
CASSSPDRPSYEQYF
>TRBJ2-7|15|-|TRBV29-1|-
TGCAGCGTTGAAGCGCTAGGGACAAATTCCTACGAGCAGTACTTC
CSVEALGTNSYEQYF
>TRBJ1-4|13|-|TRBV19|-
TGTGCCAGTAGTATGAGGAATTTCAGAGAACTGTTTTTT
CASSMRNFRELFF
>TRBJ2-7|14|-|TRBV4-1|-
TGCGCCAGCAGCCAACTGGAGGGGCCTAAGGAGCAGTACTTC
CASSQLEGPKEQYF
>TRBJ2-7|12|-|TRBV18|-
TGTGCCAGCTCACCTACAGGCTACGAGCAGTACTTC
CASSPTGYEQYF
>TRBJ1-1|13|-|TRBV27|-
TGTGCCAGCAGTTTAGGTACGGGTACTAAAGCTTTCTTT
CASSLGTGTKAFF
>TRBJ1-1|12|-|TRBV19|-
TGTGCCAGTACTTTCGGGAGGGCTGAAGCTTTCTTT
CASTFGRAEAFF
>TRBJ2-1|16|TRBD2|TRBV9|-
TGTGCCAGCAGCCCTCATGGGACTAACTCCTACAATGAGCAGTTCTTC
CASSPHGTNSYNEQFF
>TRBJ2-7|11|-|TRBV10-1|-
TGCGCCAGCGGAGACTCCTACGAGCAGTACTTC
CASGDSYEQYF
>TRBJ2-1|13|-|TRBV25-1|-
TGTGCCAGCAGTTATAGCTCCTACAATGAGCAGTTCTTC
CASSYSSYNEQFF
>TRBJ2-2|16|TRBD1|TRBV5-5|-
TGTGCCAGCAGCTCCGGGACAGACCCTTACACCGGGGAGCTGTTTTTT
CASSSGTDPYTGELFF
>TRBJ1-4|12|TRBD1|TRBV29-1|once
TGCAGCGTATCCGGGACAGTCGGAAAACTGTTTTTT
CSVSGTVGKLFF
>TRBJ2-1|16|TRBD2|TRBV2|-
TGTGCCAGTAGTGGGACCCGGACTAGCGGGAGGAATGAGCAGTTCTTC
CASSGTRTSGRNEQFF
>TRBJ2-1|13|-|TRBV7-8|-
TGTGCCAGCAGCTTAGAAACTCCACATGAGCAGTTCTTC
CASSLETPHEQFF
>TRBJ2-1|16|TRBD2|TRBV5-4|-
TGTGCCAGCAGCCCCACACGCACAGCGGGAGTAAATGAGCAGTTCTTC
CASSPTRTAGVNEQFF
>TRBJ2-5|13|-|TRBV11-3|-
TGTGCCAGCAGCTACGGAGGCGGAGAGACCCAGTACTTC
CASSYGGGETQYF
>TRBJ2-2|13|TRBD2|TRBV25-1|-
TGTGCCAGCAGTTGGGGGGGAGCCGGGGAGCTGTTTTTT
CASSWGGAGELFF
>TRBJ2-1|14|TRBD2|TRBV19|-
TGTGCCAGTAGTATTGGCGGGAGGCCGGATGAGCAGTTCTTC
CASSIGGRPDEQFF
>TRBJ1-2|16|TRBD1|TRBV27|once
TGTGCCAGCAGTTCTCACATGGACAGGGGGCGTTTTGGCTACACCTTC
CASSSHMDRGRFGYTF
>TRBJ2-5|13|-|TRBV7-6|-
TGTGCCAGCAGCTTAGGGACTCCAGAGACCCAGTACTTC
CASSLGTPETQYF
>TRBJ2-3|17|-|TRBV30|-
TGTGCCTGGGAGAGATTAGGGGCAGGGAGGATCACAGATACGCAGTATTTT
CAWERLGAGRITDTQYF
>TRBJ2-2|14|-|TRBV6-5|medium-sized
TGTGCCAGCGCCAGGGGCGAAGACACCGGGGAGCTGTTTTTT
CASARGEDTGELFF
>TRBJ2-1|16|-|TRBV7-3|-
TGTGCCAGCAGCTTAAATGGCAGGGTAGGGGTGAATGAGCAGTTCTTC
CASSLNGRVGVNEQFF